These 27 T cell receptor beta chains share one sample of origin, sequenced in a study of cytomegalovirus exposure and HLA in healthy donors. A multiplex PCR was run with 60 Vbeta primers and 13 Jbeta primers. Generated by immunoSEQ multiplex PCR, the TCRdb table keeps only in-frame clones and is missing some. The listing contains about 140,000 clones. Input material: PBMCs. Every receptor here comes from a male donor in good health and CMV-seronegative.

CDR3 sequence: CATIGLAGGIDTQYF. The CDR3 nucleotides are TGTGCCACTATCGGACTAGCGGGAGGAATAGATACGCAGTATTTT. The chain links TRBV19 to TRBJ2-3, with 14 bases matching TRBD2. Germline CDR1 is LNHDA and CDR2 is SQIVND (reference sequence). CDR3 length: 15 amino acids. The V segment lost 10 bases and the J segment 5 bases; nucleotides outside the gene matches: 8.

This rearrangement joins TRBV7-6 to TRBJ2-5, with TRBD1 as a possible D gene (5 bases). This CDR3 has 17 amino acids. Germline CDR1 and CDR2: SGHVS and FNYEAQ. The germline V and J ends were trimmed by 5 bases and 1 base, with 20 bases remaining between them. This CDR3 reads CASSTPDVYQGQETQYF. CDR3 in DNA: TGTGCCAGCAGCACCCCCGACGTCTACCAGGGCCAAGAGACCCAGTACTTC.

The V gene is TRBV10-3, the J gene TRBJ1-4; D is perhaps TRBD1 (5 bases). This CDR3 has 14 amino acids. Trimming took 3 bases from V and 6 from J, leaving 11 bases between them. CDR1 is ENHRY and CDR2 is SYGVKD in the germline V gene. CDR3 sequence reads: CAISDEGRYEKLFF. The CDR3 DNA sequence: TGTGCCATCAGTGATGAGGGGAGGTATGAAAAACTGTTTTTT.

The chain carries TRBV30 and TRBJ1-5; D gene ambiguous. Germline V gene data show CDR1 as GTSNPN and CDR2 as SVGIG (reference sequence). Trimming took off 1 base at V and 7 bases at J, with 8 bases between the two ends. The CDR3 totals 12 residues. The CDR3 spells CAWSAFGQPQHF. The CDR3 DNA is TGTGCCTGGAGTGCCTTCGGGCAGCCCCAGCATTTT. The full variable domain, rest sourced from reference TRBV30 and TRBJ1-5, is SQTIHQWPATLVQPVGSPLSLECTVEGTSNPNLYWYRQAAGRGLQLLFYSVGIGQISSEVPQNLSASRPQDRQFILSSKKLLLSDSGFYLCAWSAFGQPQHFGDGTRLSIL.

The chain carries TRBV11-2 and TRBJ1-2; the D is unclear. Germline V gene sequence: CDR1 SGHAT, CDR2 FQNNGV. Trimming stripped 0 bases from V and 5 bases from J, with 10 bases between. The CDR3 extends over 14 amino acids. CDR3 loop: CASSLDPGLYGYTF. CDR3 bases: TGTGCCAGCAGCTTAGATCCAGGCCTATATGGCTACACCTTC.

The V call is TRBV30, the J call TRBJ2-5; D might be TRBD2 (5 bases). Trimming took off 3 bases at V and 5 bases at J, with 10 bases between the two ends. Germline CDR1 reads GTSNPN; CDR2 reads SVGIG (reference sequence). The CDR3 runs 12 residues. Here the CDR3 DNA reads TGTGCCTGGAGCCGGACTGAGGAGACCCAGTACTTC. Protein product: CAWSRTEETQYF.

The rearrangement joins TRBV4-1 to TRBJ2-5; 12 positions match TRBD2. CDR1 is MGHRA and CDR2 is YSYEKL in the germline V gene. This CDR3 spans 15 amino acids. With V trimmed by 1 base and J by 11 bases, 8 bases remained unmatched. CDR3 sequence: CASSQGLAGDGEQYF. The CDR3 region has the DNA TGCGCCAGCAGCCAAGGACTAGCGGGAGACGGAGAGCAGTACTTC.

This chain uses TRBV28 with TRBJ2-7; D uncertain. In germline, CDR1 is MDHEN, CDR2 SYDVKM. V was trimmed by 2 bases and J by 3 bases, leaving 17 bases between them. This CDR3 has 16 residues. This CDR3 reads CASSLATPPPGYEQYF. The CDR3 DNA reads TGTGCCAGCAGTTTAGCAACTCCCCCCCCGGGCTACGAGCAGTACTTC.

The chain couples TRBV5-1 to TRBJ1-5; D is perhaps TRBD1 (6 bases). Trimming left V 4 bases short and J 7 bases short, with 27 bases between. This CDR3 comprises 18 residues. Germline V lookup: CDR1 SGHRS, CDR2 YFSETQ. CDR3 residues: CASSPRPIQGGFEQPQHF. The CDR3 nucleotides read TGCGCCAGCAGCCCGCGGCCTATACAGGGCGGATTTGAACAGCCCCAGCATTTT.

This chain joins TRBV2 and TRBJ1-2; 9 bases are shared with TRBD1. V lost 8 bases and J lost 4; bases outside the gene matches: 11. Germline V gene lookup returns CDR1 SNHLY and CDR2 FYNNEI. The CDR3 consists of 15 residues. This chain's CDR3 is CASVMGTGSTYGYTF. The DNA for the CDR3 is TGTGCCAGCGTAATGGGGACAGGGAGTACCTATGGCTACACCTTC.

V gene TRBV10-2 combines with J gene TRBJ2-7; 10 bases map to TRBD1. V was pared by 4 bases and J by 4 bases, with 4 bases of the junction left unmatched. Germline loops: CDR1 WSHSY, CDR2 SAAADI. This CDR3 spans 14 amino acids. DNA of the CDR3: TGCGCCAGCAGTGGACAGGGGGCGCGGTACGAGCAGTACTTC. Translating gives CASSGQGARYEQYF.

This chain uses TRBV6-4 with TRBJ2-2; D perhaps matches TRBD1 (5 bases). V dropped 7 bases and J dropped 2 bases, with 11 bases sitting between them. The CDR3 runs 14 residues. CDR1 and CDR2 (germline): MRHNA, SNTAGT. CDR3 in DNA: TGTGCCAGCACCCGACAGCCTAACACCGGGGAGCTGTTTTTT. Encoded protein: CASTRQPNTGELFF.

V is TRBV27 and J is TRBJ2-5; TRBD2 might be the D (7 bases). V was trimmed by 2 bases and J by 11 bases, leaving 15 bases between them. Germline values: CDR1 MNHEY, CDR2 SMNVEV (reference sequence). This CDR3 has 13 residues. The CDR3 is CASSLGGAGEQYF. CDR3 nucleotide sequence: TGTGCCAGCAGTTTAGGGGGGGCTGGGGAGCAGTACTTC.

The V gene is TRBV19, the J gene TRBJ1-4; no definite D call. The CDR3 sequence is 14 residues long. Germline V gene sequence: CDR1 LNHDA, CDR2 SQIVND (reference sequence). V gave up 7 bases and J gave up 2 bases, with 11 bases separating them. The DNA for the CDR3 is TGTGCCAGTACCGGGGTGTCGACTAATGAAAAACTGTTTTTT. Protein: CASTGVSTNEKLFF.

J is TRBJ2-7 and V is TRBV2; 9 positions match TRBD1. The germline V gene has CDR1 SNHLY and CDR2 FYNNEI. The CDR3 consists of 14 residues. V lost 7 bases and J lost 0; bases outside the gene matches: 4. The CDR3: CASKTGQGSYEQYF. CDR3 bases: TGTGCCAGCAAGACGGGACAGGGCTCCTACGAGCAGTACTTC.

This sequence joins TRBV6-6 and TRBJ2-7; TRBD2 matches 7 bases. Germline V gene data show CDR1 as MNHNY and CDR2 as SVGAGI (reference sequence). J gave up 7 bases and V 5 bases, and 8 bases lay outside the gene matches. This CDR3 comprises 13 residues. The CDR3 protein is CASSRARGTEQYF. As DNA, the CDR3 is TGTGCCAGCAGTCGCGCGCGGGGGACTGAGCAGTACTTC.

V and J are TRBV6-1 and TRBJ2-1, with 7 bases fitting TRBD2. The V segment lost 6 bases and the J segment 9 bases; nucleotides outside the gene matches: 5. From germline, CDR1 is MNHNS and CDR2 SASEGT. The CDR3 runs to 12 residues. In DNA, the CDR3 is TGTGCCAGCAGGACAGCGGGAACTGAGCAGTTCTTC. It yields the protein CASRTAGTEQFF.

J is TRBJ2-3 and V is TRBV4-1; a possible D gene is TRBD2 (6 bases). The V end lost 3 bases, the J end lost 0 bases, and 13 bases lay between the germline ends. The germline V gene has CDR1 MGHRA and CDR2 YSYEKL. This CDR3 has 16 residues. The CDR3, as DNA: TGCGCCAGCAGCCACTCAGCCACTAGCAGCACAGATACGCAGTATTTT. Amino acid sequence: CASSHSATSSTDTQYF.

This sequence joins TRBV6-6 and TRBJ2-2; TRBD2 might be the D (6 bases). This CDR3 comprises 15 residues. CDR1 and CDR2 from the germline V gene are MNHNY and SVGAGI (reference sequence). Trimming took off 7 bases at V and 5 bases at J, with 17 bases between the two ends. CDR3 nucleotide sequence: TGTGCCAGCACCCACGGGACTCAGGCAACCGGGGAGCTGTTTTTT. Protein sequence: CASTHGTQATGELFF.

The CDR3: CASSVSGQGLSEAFF. In nucleotides, the CDR3 is TGTGCCAGCAGCGTAAGTGGACAGGGGTTGTCTGAAGCTTTCTTT. The rearrangement uses TRBV9 and TRBJ1-1; TRBD1 matches at 9 bases. CDR1 and CDR2 from the germline V gene are SGDLS and YYNGEE. V shed 1 base and J 6 bases; nucleotides not matched to a gene: 7. The CDR3 runs to 15 residues. Filled out from reference TRBV9 and TRBJ1-1, the complete variable domain reads DSGVTQTPKHLITATGQRVTLRCSPRSGDLSVYWYQQSLDQGLQFLIQYYNGEERAKGNILERFSAQQFPDLHSELNLSSLELGDSALYFCASSVSGQGLSEAFFGQGTRLTVV.

The chain is built from TRBV28 and TRBJ1-2; D call uncertain. Trimming left V 5 bases short and J 4 bases short, with 5 bases between. Germline loops: CDR1 MDHEN, CDR2 SYDVKM. CDR3 size: 11 residues. The CDR3 DNA reads TGTGCCAGCAGTACCAGCTATGGCTACACCTTC. This sequence encodes CASSTSYGYTF.

The CDR3 reads CASSQEAGVRSYEQYF. CDR3 sequence (DNA): TGTGCCAGCTCACAGGAAGCGGGAGTACGGTCCTACGAGCAGTACTTC. The rearrangement joins TRBV18 to TRBJ2-5, with TRBD2 matching 8 bases. The J call may be in error: the DNA end matches TRBJ2-7 better. The CDR3 consists of 16 residues. Germline lookup yields CDR1 KGHSH and CDR2 LQKENI.

The gene calls are TRBV7-9 and TRBJ1-4, with a tentative D call TRBD1 (6 bases). CDR1 SEHNR and CDR2 FQNEAQ come from the germline V gene (reference sequence). The CDR3 sequence is 12 residues long. The CDR3: CAYDRFNEKLFF. The CDR3 bases are TGTGCTTATGACAGGTTTAATGAAAAACTGTTTTTT.

V is TRBV9 and J is TRBJ2-2; 7 nucleotides line up with TRBD1. In germline, CDR1 is SGDLS, CDR2 YYNGEE. V gave up 4 bases and J gave up 0 bases; unmatched junction bases: 6. The CDR3 is 16 residues long. The CDR3 reads CASSPKGQPNTGELFF. The DNA for the CDR3 is TGTGCCAGCAGCCCCAAGGGACAGCCGAACACCGGGGAGCTGTTTTTT.

This chain joins TRBV27 and TRBJ1-6; 7 bases are shared with TRBD1. The CDR3 has 15 amino acids. Germline CDR1 reads MNHEY; CDR2 reads SMNVEV (reference sequence). Trimming took 5 bases from V and 5 from J; bases not matched to a gene: 6. The CDR3 protein is CASSGRGTDNSPLHF. The CDR3 DNA reads TGTGCCAGCAGTGGGCGAGGGACAGATAATTCACCCCTCCACTTT.

The genes are TRBV6-5 and TRBJ1-2; 7 bases map to TRBD1. The V segment lost 6 bases and the J segment 3 bases; nucleotides outside the gene matches: 7. Germline V lookup: CDR1 MNHEY, CDR2 SVGAGI. The length of the CDR3 is 14 residues. In DNA, the CDR3 is TGTGCCAGCAGGGGGGACAGTTTACACTATGGCTACACCTTC. Protein sequence: CASRGDSLHYGYTF.

J is TRBJ1-2 and V is TRBV6-1; D uncertain. The germline V and J ends were trimmed by 8 bases and 2 bases, with 6 bases remaining between them. Per the germline V gene, CDR1 is MNHNS and CDR2 is SASEGT. This CDR3 is 11 amino acids long. This CDR3 reads CASVENYGYTF. CDR3 nucleotides: TGTGCCAGCGTGGAGAACTATGGCTACACCTTC.